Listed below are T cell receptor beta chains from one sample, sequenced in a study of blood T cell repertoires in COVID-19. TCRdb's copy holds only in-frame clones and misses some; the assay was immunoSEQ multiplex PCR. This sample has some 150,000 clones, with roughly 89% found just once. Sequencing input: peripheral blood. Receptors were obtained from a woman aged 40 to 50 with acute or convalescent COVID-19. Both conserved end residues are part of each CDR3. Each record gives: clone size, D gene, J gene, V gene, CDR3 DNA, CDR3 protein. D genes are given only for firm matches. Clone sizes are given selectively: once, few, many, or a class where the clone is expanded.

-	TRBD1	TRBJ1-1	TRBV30	TGTGCCTGGAAAAAGGGGGCCGCGGGCAGGAACACTGAAGCTTTCTTT	CAWKKGAAGRNTEAFF
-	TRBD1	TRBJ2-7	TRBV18	TGTGCCAGCTCACCCGGGACAGGGGCCTACGAGCAGTACTTC	CASSPGTGAYEQYF
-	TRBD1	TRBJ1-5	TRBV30	TGTGCCTGGAGTGCAGGGGGCGACCAGCCCCAGCATTTT	CAWSAGGDQPQHF
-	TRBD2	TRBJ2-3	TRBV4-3	TGCGCCAGCAGCCAAGATTTGGGAGGGACGGGCACAGATACGCAGTATTTT	CASSQDLGGTGTDTQYF
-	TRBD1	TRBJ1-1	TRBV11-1	TGTGCCAGCAGCCCGTACAGGGGGTTGAACACTGAAGCTTTCTTT	CASSPYRGLNTEAFF
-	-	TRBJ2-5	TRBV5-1	TGCGCCAGCAGCTTCCGGGGGGCTGGTGAGACCCAGTACTTC	CASSFRGAGETQYF
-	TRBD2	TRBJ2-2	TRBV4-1	TGCGCCAGCAGCTTACTAGCGGGAGCGAACACCGGGGAGCTGTTTTTT	CASSLLAGANTGELFF
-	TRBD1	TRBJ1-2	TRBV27	TGTGCCAGCAGTTGGAGTCTGGACAGGGGTTTATATGGCTACACCTTC	CASSWSLDRGLYGYTF
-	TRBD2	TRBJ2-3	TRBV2	TGTGCCAGCAGTGGACTAGCCACGTCCACAGATACGCAGTATTTT	CASSGLATSTDTQYF
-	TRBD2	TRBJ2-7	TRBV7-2	TGTGCCAGCAGCCCTGCGGGACTAGCGGGGGGTTTGTCCTACGAGCAGTACTTC	CASSPAGLAGGLSYEQYF
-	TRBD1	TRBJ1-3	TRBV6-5	TGTGCCAGCAGGGGGGACAGCCGTGGAAACACCATATATTTT	CASRGDSRGNTIYF
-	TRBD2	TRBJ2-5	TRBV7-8	TGTGCCAGCAGCTCCGGGGGGGAAGAGACCCAGTACTTC	CASSSGGEETQYF
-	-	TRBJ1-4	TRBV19	TGTGCCAGTAGTATACAGCGTGATGAAAAACTGTTTTTT	CASSIQRDEKLFF
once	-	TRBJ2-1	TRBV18	TGTGCCAGCTCACCTCTGATGGCAGATCGTCCCTACAATGAGCAGTTCTTC	CASSPLMADRPYNEQFF
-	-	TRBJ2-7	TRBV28	TGTGCCAGCAGTTTCGCGGGACCGAAACACGAGCAGTACTTC	CASSFAGPKHEQYF
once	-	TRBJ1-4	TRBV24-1	TGTGCCACCAGTGATTTGATCCCCCAGACGCGAGGTGATGAAAAACTGTTTTTT	CATSDLIPQTRGDEKLFF
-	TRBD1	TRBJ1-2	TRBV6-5	TGTGCCAGCAGACCTCCGGGACAGGGGAATGGCTACACCTTC	CASRPPGQGNGYTF
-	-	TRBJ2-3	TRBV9	TGTGCCAGCAGCGCAGACGGGGGGCCTACGGATACGCAGTATTTT	CASSADGGPTDTQYF
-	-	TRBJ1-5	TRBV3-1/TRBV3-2	TGTGCCAGCAGCCAAGATGCGGAGGACAGCCCCAATCAGCCCCAGCATTTT	CASSQDAEDSPNQPQHF
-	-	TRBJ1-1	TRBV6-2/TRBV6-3	TGTGCCAGCAGTTACCGAACCGGGACAACTTTCTTT	CASSYRTGTTFF
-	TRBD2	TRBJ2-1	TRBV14	TGTGCCAGCAGCCTCCGGGCGGGGGGGTCCTACAATGAGCAGTTCTTC	CASSLRAGGSYNEQFF
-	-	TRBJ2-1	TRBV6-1	TGTGCCAGCAGTGAAGGGCAGGGATCTCAGTTCTTC	CASSEGQGSQFF